The 19 T cell receptor beta chains given below trace back to one sample, sequenced in a study of circulating and synovial CD4+ cells in juvenile arthritis. Sequencing was performed with immunoSEQ multiplex PCR; in TCRdb, only in-frame clones are kept and a portion is missing. Of roughly 13,000 clones in the sample, roughly 84% were seen once. Sequences were obtained from CD4+ T cells from synovial fluid. The receptors here all came from a human patient with juvenile idiopathic arthritis. Some clones in this sample may be carry-over from other donors' samples.

This clone was counted only a few times. The rearrangement joins TRBV12-2 to TRBJ2-7; no DNA check was done on the table's D call, TRBD1. TRBV12-2 is tagged as a pseudogene. The CDR3 extends over 14 amino acids. As DNA, the CDR3 is TGTGCAAGGGAGAACAGGGGCATTCCCTACGAGCAGTACTTC. It codes for CARENRGIPYEQYF.

The J gene is TRBJ1-5, the V gene TRBV29-1; tentatively, D is TRBD1 (5 bases). Germline values: CDR1 SQVTM, CDR2 ANQGSEA. Trimming pared 2 bases from V and 1 base from J, leaving 9 bases between. CDR3 length equals 14 residues. As DNA, the CDR3 is TGCAGCGTTGAAATTGCAGGGAGCAATCAGCCCCAGCATTTT. It yields the protein CSVEIAGSNQPQHF.

The chain couples TRBV14 to TRBJ1-2; possible D gene TRBD1, 5 bases. The CDR3 has 14 amino acids. Germline lookup yields CDR1 SGHDN and CDR2 FVKESK. Trimming took off 5 bases at V and 2 bases at J, with 12 bases between the two ends. The CDR3 region has the DNA TGTGCCAGCAGCAGGAACAGGTTCAACTATGGCTACACCTTC. As protein: CASSRNRFNYGYTF.

This clone has just a few counts. The V call is TRBV19, the J call TRBJ2-4, with 8 bases matching TRBD2. Trimming removed 6 bases from V and 7 bases from J; junction bases left unmatched: 8. Germline lookup yields CDR1 LNHDA and CDR2 SQIVND (reference sequence). This CDR3 has 14 residues. The CDR3 nucleotides read TGTGCCAGTAGCCGCAGCGGGAGTCGGAACATTCAGTACTTC. Amino acids: CASSRSGSRNIQYF.

The chain couples TRBV7-3 to TRBJ1-1, with TRBD1 as a possible D gene (6 bases). This CDR3 is 15 amino acids long. Germline V lookup: CDR1 SGHTA, CDR2 FQGTGA. V dropped 4 bases and J dropped 7 bases, with 19 bases sitting between them. CDR3 DNA sequence: TGTGCCAGCAGCTCGTTAGGGCCCGGACAGAGTGAAGCTTTCTTT. It yields the protein CASSSLGPGQSEAFF.

The sample holds a few counts of this clone. V usage is TRBV2 and J usage is TRBJ2-7; the D gene is possibly TRBD1 (5 bases). The CDR3 is 11 residues long. Germline CDR1 reads SNHLY; CDR2 reads FYNNEI. The V and J ends lost 6 bases and 7 bases respectively, with 10 bases between them. CDR3 residues: CASRRGGEQYF. CDR3 bases: TGTGCCAGCAGAAGGGGTGGGGAGCAGTACTTC.

This clone came up once. The rearrangement joins TRBV30 to TRBJ2-7; a weak D match, TRBD2 (6 bases). The V end was cut by 5 bases, the J end by 6 bases, with 11 bases between. Germline V lookup: CDR1 GTSNPN, CDR2 SVGIG (reference sequence). The CDR3 consists of 11 residues. The CDR3 here is CAWYGGGEQYF. Written as DNA, the CDR3 is TGTGCCTGGTACGGGGGAGGCGAGCAGTACTTC.

The chain has TRBV10-3 and TRBJ1-2; D remains unclear. Germline V gene data show CDR1 as ENHRY and CDR2 as SYGVKD. Between the trimmed V and J ends, which lost 3 bases and 5 bases, there was a span of 13 bases. This CDR3 spans 14 amino acids. Here the CDR3 DNA reads TGTGCCATCAGTGATAGCAGGACTCAGTATGGCTACACCTTC. Amino acids: CAISDSRTQYGYTF.

CDR3 coding DNA: TGTGCCAGCAGCTTGGGGGAGGGGGTCGGGGATACGCAGTATTTT. Translation: CASSLGEGVGDTQYF. The chain is built from TRBV5-6 and TRBJ2-3, with D maybe TRBD2 (7 bases). The length of the CDR3 is 15 residues. V was trimmed by 0 bases and J by 6 bases, leaving 14 bases between them. Germline V gene lookup returns CDR1 SGHDT and CDR2 YYEEEE.

The gene calls are TRBV7-3 and TRBJ2-1; 11 bases are shared with TRBD2. V lost 5 bases, J lost 4 bases, and 4 bases stayed unmatched. The CDR3 runs to 15 residues. The V gene's germline CDR1 is SGHTA and CDR2 FQGTGA. In nucleotides, the CDR3 is TGTGCCAGCAGCATTTCTAGCGGGGGGTACAATGAGCAGTTCTTC. This translates into CASSISSGGYNEQFF.

This clone was detected once. This chain connects TRBV7-6 to TRBJ2-1; D call uncertain. Per the germline V gene, CDR1 is SGHVS and CDR2 is FNYEAQ. The length of the CDR3 is 14 residues. The ends were cut back, 5 bases at V and 7 bases at J, with 15 bases in the middle. This chain's CDR3 is CASSLEPQENEQFF. CDR3 in DNA: TGTGCCAGCAGCCTTGAGCCCCAGGAAAATGAGCAGTTCTTC. The variable domain in full, with the rest retrieved from reference TRBV7-6 and TRBJ2-1, is GAGVSQSPRYKVTKRGQDVALRCDPISGHVSLYWYRQALGQGPEFLTYFNYEAQQDKSGLPNDRFSAERPEGSISTLTIQRTEQRDSAMYRCASSLEPQENEQFFGPGTRLTVL.

This sequence joins TRBV9 and TRBJ2-7; possibly TRBD1 for D (5 bases). Germline assignment: CDR1 SGDLS and CDR2 YYNGEE. CDR3 length equals 15 residues. V dropped 4 bases and J dropped 2 bases, with 16 bases sitting between them. In DNA form, the CDR3 reads TGTGCCAGCAGCCCGTCTGTAGGGGCCGCCTACGAGCAGTACTTC. It specifies CASSPSVGAAYEQYF. Full variable domain (outside the CDR3, taken from reference TRBV9 and TRBJ2-7): DSGVTQTPKHLITATGQRVTLRCSPRSGDLSVYWYQQSLDQGLQFLIQYYNGEERAKGNILERFSAQQFPDLHSELNLSSLELGDSALYFCASSPSVGAAYEQYFGPGTRLTVT.

This clone was seen a single time. The chain uses TRBV5-1 and TRBJ2-1; D possibly corresponds to TRBD2 (6 bases). Trimming pared 0 bases from V and 6 bases from J, leaving 13 bases between. Germline CDR1 is SGHRS and CDR2 is YFSETQ. CDR3 length: 15 residues. CDR3 sequence reads: CASSLALGTANEQFF. CDR3 DNA sequence: TGCGCCAGCAGCTTGGCCCTAGGGACTGCCAATGAGCAGTTCTTC. Based on the CDR3 plus reference TRBV5-1 and TRBJ2-1, the full variable domain is KAGVTQTPRYLIKTRGQQVTLSCSPISGHRSVSWYQQTPGQGLQFLFEYFSETQRNKGNFPGRFSGRQFSNSRSEMNVSTLELGDSALYLCASSLALGTANEQFFGPGTRLTVL.

The chain uses TRBV5-6 and TRBJ2-3; possible D gene TRBD2, 6 bases. Deletions cut 3 bases from V and 2 bases from J, with 16 bases between. CDR3 length equals 16 residues. Germline V gene data show CDR1 as SGHDT and CDR2 as YYEEEE. The CDR3 sequence: CASSSTLRGTTDTQYF. The DNA of the CDR3 is TGTGCCAGCAGCTCCACCCTCCGCGGGACCACAGATACGCAGTATTTT. Combining the CDR3 with reference TRBV5-6 and TRBJ2-3 gives the whole variable domain DAGVTQSPTHLIKTRGQQVTLRCSPKSGHDTVSWYQQALGQGPQFIFQYYEEEERQRGNFPDRFSGHQFPNYSSELNVNALLLGDSALYLCASSSTLRGTTDTQYFGPGTRLTVL.

The chain recombines TRBV11-2 with TRBJ2-3, with a tentative D call TRBD2 (6 bases). With 3 bases removed from V and 4 bases from J, the gap between germline ends came to 17 bases. The germline CDR1 and CDR2 sequences are SGHAT and FQNNGV. The CDR3 consists of 16 residues. The CDR3 protein is CASSLRDLGSADTQYF. As DNA, the CDR3 is TGTGCCAGCAGCTTGCGGGACTTGGGTTCCGCAGATACGCAGTATTTT.

J is TRBJ1-2 and V is TRBV28; a possible D gene is TRBD1 (6 bases). This CDR3 comprises 14 residues. Germline loops: CDR1 MDHEN, CDR2 SYDVKM. The ends were cut back, 4 bases at V and 7 bases at J, with 16 bases in the middle. The chain's CDR3 is CASSSTDSLFGYTF. For the CDR3, the DNA is TGTGCCAGCAGTTCTACGGACAGCCTTTTTGGCTACACCTTC.

This clone was observed a few times. The chain links TRBV10-1 to TRBJ1-3; the match to TRBD1 covers 7 bases. Losses at the gene ends were 6 bases for V and 2 bases for J; bases not matched to a gene: 7. Looked up from germline, CDR1 is WNHNN and CDR2 is SYGVQD (reference sequence). This CDR3 has 15 residues. This CDR3 reads CASSDRVQTGNTIYF. CDR3 nucleotide sequence: TGCGCCAGCAGCGACAGGGTTCAAACTGGAAACACCATATATTTT.

The chain links TRBV4-2 to TRBJ2-5, with 9 bases fitting TRBD2. This CDR3 contains 15 residues. Germline V gene data show CDR1 as LGHNA and CDR2 as YNFKEQ. V trimming: 0 bases; J trimming: 5 bases; junction bases outside the gene matches: 4. CDR3 in amino acids: CASSQEAGGRETQYF. The DNA for the CDR3 is TGTGCCAGCAGCCAAGAAGCGGGGGGACGGGAGACCCAGTACTTC.

This chain connects TRBV19 to TRBJ2-2; tentatively, D is TRBD2 (6 bases). V dropped 9 bases and J dropped 1 base, with 15 bases sitting between them. The germline CDR1 and CDR2 sequences are LNHDA and SQIVND (reference sequence). This CDR3 spans 15 amino acids. As DNA, the CDR3 is TGTGCCAGCCGAACGGGACTCCTGAACACCGGGGAGCTGTTTTTT. Translated: CASRTGLLNTGELFF.